This T cell receptor (beta chain) was sequenced for a study of blood T cell repertoires in COVID-19 (dated by TCRdb to about 2020). Some background on the complete study: Samples from collaborators originated in the United States, Italy and Spain and spanned both the acute and convalescent phases of COVID-19. The prospective study material was composed of cDNA or gDNA derived from T cells, B-cell-depleted T cells, or PBMCs. Samples came from the ongoing ImmuneRACE study (first 160 participants) plus 1,254 subjects from 6 global collaborators. HLA class I and class II types, where available, came from metadata supplied by the sample provider rather than from assay-based typing. Subjects who had been exposed to COVID-19, were actively infected with it, or had recovered from it provided the deeply sampled blood TCRbeta repertoires that made up the dataset. A de-identified subject ID, COVID-19 status, age in years and sex were almost always included in the sample metadata. The repertoires were made available in a free public database intended to serve as a resource for research on the immune response to SARS-CoV-2.

The collaborating institutions used their own protocols to collect whole blood in K2EDTA tubes. Collaborator samples were shipped for TCRbeta analysis as frozen whole blood, isolated PBMCs, or DNA extracted from either sample type. Inclusive of the bounding cysteine and phenylalanine, the CDR3 is 14 residues long. Only the CDR3 part of the read is kept: 42 bases, read in frame from the first base. The junction shows trimming of 2 bases on V and 7 bases on J, and the gene matches do not reach 6 bases of it. Reading the germline V gene (reference sequence) gives CDR1 SEHNR and CDR2 FQNEAQ. TCRbeta CDR3 regions were amplified from genomic DNA by means of the immunoSEQ Assay, a bias-controlled multiplex PCR. The paper's processing steps were these. The number of nucleated cells in each sample was estimated by amplification of reference gene primers within the assay. To quantify the absolute abundance of each unique TCRbeta CDR3 rearrangement, sequence reads were collapsed and filtered. For each sample, productive Simpson clonality was calculated as the square root of Simpson's diversity index over productive rearrangements. This is the immuneACCESS table as TCRdb keeps it, with only in-frame sequences that have V and J called. A part of the clones is gone; compared with another copy, unresolved V genes explain less than half, and the rest is unexplained. For V, J and clone size, that table is used; D and trimming come from the DNA. The sample table shows fewer than 110,000 clones, and almost 85% are seen once. Jointly, the top ten make up less than 5% of the sample.

Study-wide findings and limitations: Clinical and demographic metadata were provided uncurated, with the amount varying by source and participant.

For this clone: The antigen it binds to is not known. Within one base of it there is no much larger clone, and no base qualities were kept.

The chain is made from TRBV7-9 and TRBJ1-2, and 8 junctional nucleotides match TRBD1. The sample consisted of peripheral blood. This TCR derives from a human donor in a cohort sampled during active COVID-19. The nucleotide sequence reads as follows: TGTGCCAGCAGCTTAAATCCAGGGGGCAGTGGCTACACCTTC. It specifies CASSLNPGGSGYTF.